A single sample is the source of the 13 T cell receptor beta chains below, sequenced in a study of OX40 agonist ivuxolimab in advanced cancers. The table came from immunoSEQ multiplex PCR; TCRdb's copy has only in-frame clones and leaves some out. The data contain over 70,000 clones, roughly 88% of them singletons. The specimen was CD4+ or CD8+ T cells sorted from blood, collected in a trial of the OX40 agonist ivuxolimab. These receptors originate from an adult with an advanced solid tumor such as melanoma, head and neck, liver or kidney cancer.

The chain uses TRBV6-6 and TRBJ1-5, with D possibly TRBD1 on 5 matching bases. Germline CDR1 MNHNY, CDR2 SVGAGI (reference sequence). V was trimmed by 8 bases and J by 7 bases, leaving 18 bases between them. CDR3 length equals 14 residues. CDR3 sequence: CASLVGGSGQPQHF. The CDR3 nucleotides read TGTGCCAGCCTCGTCGGGGGGTCGGGGCAGCCCCAGCATTTT.

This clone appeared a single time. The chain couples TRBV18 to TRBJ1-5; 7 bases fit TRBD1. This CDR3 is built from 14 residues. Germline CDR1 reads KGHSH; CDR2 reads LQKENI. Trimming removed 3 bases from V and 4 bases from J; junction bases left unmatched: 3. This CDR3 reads CASSPGQPNQPQHF. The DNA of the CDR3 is TGTGCCAGCTCACCGGGACAGCCTAATCAGCCCCAGCATTTT.

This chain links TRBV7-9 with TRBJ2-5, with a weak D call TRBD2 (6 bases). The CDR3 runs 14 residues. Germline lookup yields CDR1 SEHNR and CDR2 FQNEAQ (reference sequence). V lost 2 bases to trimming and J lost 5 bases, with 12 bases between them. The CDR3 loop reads CASSLKRAGETQYF. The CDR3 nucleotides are TGTGCCAGCAGCTTAAAGAGGGCGGGGGAGACCCAGTACTTC.

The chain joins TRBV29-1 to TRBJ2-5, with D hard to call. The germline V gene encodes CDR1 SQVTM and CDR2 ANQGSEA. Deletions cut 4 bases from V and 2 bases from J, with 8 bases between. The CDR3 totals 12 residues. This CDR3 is CSVAEGQETQYF. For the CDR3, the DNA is TGCAGCGTTGCCGAAGGGCAAGAGACCCAGTACTTC.

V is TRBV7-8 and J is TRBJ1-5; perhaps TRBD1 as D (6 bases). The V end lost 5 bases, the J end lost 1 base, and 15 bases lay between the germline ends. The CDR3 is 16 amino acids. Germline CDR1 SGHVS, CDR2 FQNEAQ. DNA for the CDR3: TGTGCCAGCAGCCAGGGACGGGGGCGGAGCAATCAGCCCCAGCATTTT. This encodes CASSQGRGRSNQPQHF.

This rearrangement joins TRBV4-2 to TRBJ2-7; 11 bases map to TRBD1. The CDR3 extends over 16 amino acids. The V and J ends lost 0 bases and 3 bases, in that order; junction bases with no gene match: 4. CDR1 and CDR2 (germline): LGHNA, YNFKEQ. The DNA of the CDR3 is TGTGCCAGCAGCCAAGAGACCGGGACAGGGGGCTACGAGCAGTACTTC. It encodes CASSQETGTGGYEQYF.

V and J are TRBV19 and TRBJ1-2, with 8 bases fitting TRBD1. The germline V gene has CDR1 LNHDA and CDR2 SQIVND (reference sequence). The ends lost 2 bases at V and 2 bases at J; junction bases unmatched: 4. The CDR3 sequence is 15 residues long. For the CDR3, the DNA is TGTGCCAGTAGTATAAGTCGGACAGGGAACTATGGCTACACCTTC. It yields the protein CASSISRTGNYGYTF.

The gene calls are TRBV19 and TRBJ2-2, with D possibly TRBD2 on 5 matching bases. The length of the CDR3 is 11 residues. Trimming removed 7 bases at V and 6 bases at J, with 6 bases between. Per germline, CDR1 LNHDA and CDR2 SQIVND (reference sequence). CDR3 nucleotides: TGTGCCAGTAAGAGGGCCGGGGAGCTGTTTTTT. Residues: CASKRAGELFF.

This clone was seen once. The CDR3 here is CASSLPRTETRGGYTF. The DNA for the CDR3 is TGTGCCAGCAGCTTACCGAGGACGGAAACCAGGGGTGGCTACACCTTC. The J gene is TRBJ1-2, the V gene TRBV7-2; D is perhaps TRBD1 (6 bases). Germline V gene lookup returns CDR1 SGHTA and CDR2 FQGNSA. The length of the CDR3 is 16 residues. V lost 2 bases to trimming and J lost 7 bases, with 20 bases between them. Looking up the rest from reference TRBV7-2 and TRBJ1-2 gives the full variable domain: GAGVSQSPSNKVTEKGKDVELRCDPISGHTALYWYRQSLGQGLEFLIYFQGNSAPDKSGLPSDRFSAERTGGSVSTLTIQRTQQEDSAVYLCASSLPRTETRGGYTFGSGTRLTVV.

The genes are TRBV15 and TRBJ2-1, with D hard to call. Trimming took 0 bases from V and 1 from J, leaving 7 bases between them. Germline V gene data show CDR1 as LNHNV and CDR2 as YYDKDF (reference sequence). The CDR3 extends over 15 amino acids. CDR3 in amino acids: CATSREAKSYNEQFF. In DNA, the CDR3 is TGTGCCACCAGCAGAGAAGCGAAATCCTACAATGAGCAGTTCTTC.

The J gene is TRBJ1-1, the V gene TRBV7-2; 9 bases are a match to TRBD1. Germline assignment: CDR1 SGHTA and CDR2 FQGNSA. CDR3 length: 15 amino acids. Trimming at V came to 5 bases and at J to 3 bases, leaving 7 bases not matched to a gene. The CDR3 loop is CASSGTGGGDTEAFF. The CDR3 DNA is TGTGCCAGCAGCGGAACAGGGGGCGGTGACACTGAAGCTTTCTTT.

CDR3 sequence reads: CASSPHSLEAFF. The CDR3 region has the DNA TGTGCCAGCAGCCCCCACAGCCTTGAAGCTTTCTTT. This chain links TRBV7-3 with TRBJ1-1; D unclear. CDR3 length: 12 amino acids. The V end was cut by 5 bases, the J end by 7 bases, with 11 bases between. The V gene's germline CDR1 is SGHTA and CDR2 FQGTGA. Supplemented by reference TRBV7-3 and TRBJ1-1, the full variable domain reads GAGVSQTPSNKVTEKGKYVELRCDPISGHTALYWYRQSLGQGPEFLIYFQGTGAADDSGLPNDRFFAVRPEGSVSTLKIQRTERGDSAVYLCASSPHSLEAFFGQGTRLTVV.

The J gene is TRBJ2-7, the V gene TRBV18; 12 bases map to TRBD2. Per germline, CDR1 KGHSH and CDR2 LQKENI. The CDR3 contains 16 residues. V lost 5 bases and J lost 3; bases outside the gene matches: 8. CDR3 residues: CASSLGLAGESYEQYF. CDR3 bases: TGTGCCAGCTCATTGGGACTAGCGGGCGAGAGCTACGAGCAGTACTTC. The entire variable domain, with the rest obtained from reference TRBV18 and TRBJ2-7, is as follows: NAGVMQNPRHLVRRRGQEARLRCSPMKGHSHVYWYRQLPEEGLKFMVYLQKENIIDESGMPKERFSAEFPKEGPSILRIQQVVRGDSAAYFCASSLGLAGESYEQYFGPGTRLTVT.